The sequence of this T cell receptor (beta chain) was determined in a study of blood T cell repertoires in COVID-19. Study information: COVID-19 samples collected from the United States, Italy and Spain covered acute and convalescent phases. The cDNA or gDNA used as material had been derived from T cells, B-cell-depleted T cells, or PBMCs.

In the source study's methods: Estimated nucleated cell counts came from reference gene primer amplification. TCRdb keeps only in-frame clones here, not all; method: immunoSEQ multiplex PCR. That table supplies the V and J calls and clone size; D and trimming were determined from the DNA. The table lists over 200,000 clones, around 88% of them singletons. The CDR3 is made up of 15 amino acids. With V trimmed by 7 bases and J by 4 bases, 12 bases remained unmatched. Germline V CDR1 and CDR2: LNHDA, SQIVND (reference sequence). This sequence was found in a man at least 80 years old with acute or convalescent COVID-19. The chain recombines TRBV19 with TRBJ1-1, with 7 bases aligning to TRBD1. The specimen was peripheral blood. Here the CDR3 DNA reads TGTGCCAGTAAAGACCTCACAGGGGTCCTCACTGAAGCTTTCTTT. Residues: CASKDLTGVLTEAFF.